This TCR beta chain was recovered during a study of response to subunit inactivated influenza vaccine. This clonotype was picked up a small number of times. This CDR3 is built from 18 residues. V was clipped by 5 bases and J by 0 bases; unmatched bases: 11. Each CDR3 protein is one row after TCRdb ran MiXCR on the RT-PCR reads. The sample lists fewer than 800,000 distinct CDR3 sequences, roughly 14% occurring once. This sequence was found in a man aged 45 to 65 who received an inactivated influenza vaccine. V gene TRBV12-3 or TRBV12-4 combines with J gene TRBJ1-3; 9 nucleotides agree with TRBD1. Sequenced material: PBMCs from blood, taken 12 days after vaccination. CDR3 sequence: CASSDSTGGFLSGNTIYF. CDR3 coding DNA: TGTGCCAGCAGTGATTCCACAGGGGGCTTCCTCTCTGGAAACACCATATATTTT.